The clone carrying this TCR delta chain is medium-sized. Its antigen is still unknown. This sample also contains other DNA sequences that code for the same CDR3. The sample originates from a study of γδ T cells in repeated Plasmodium falciparum infection. CDR3 length: 14 amino acids. Trimming took 3 bases from V and 4 from J, leaving 14 bases between them. Germline CDR1 and CDR2: GEAIGNYY and EKD. Study results and caveats: Vdelta2-negative gammadelta repertoires appeared less diverse and less shared in Malian than Australian children. Malian donors came from one small rural village, predominantly one ethnic group.

TCRdb called clones anew from the multiplex PCR reads with CATT. This table has 75,000 to 95,000 delta-chain clones, approximately 0.96% appearing once. Gammadelta T cells were flow-sorted from PBMC into Vgamma9/Vdelta2+ and Vdelta2-negative populations for bulk analysis. The sequence came from a pool of human donors (malaria-infected and uninfected, not separated). Material for sequencing was gamma-delta T cells from blood. This sequence joins TRDV2 and TRDJ1; D not certain. The CDR3 spells CACDSMGPVDKLIF. The CDR3 nucleotides read TGTGCCTGTGACTCGATGGGCCCTGTCGATAAACTCATCTTT.